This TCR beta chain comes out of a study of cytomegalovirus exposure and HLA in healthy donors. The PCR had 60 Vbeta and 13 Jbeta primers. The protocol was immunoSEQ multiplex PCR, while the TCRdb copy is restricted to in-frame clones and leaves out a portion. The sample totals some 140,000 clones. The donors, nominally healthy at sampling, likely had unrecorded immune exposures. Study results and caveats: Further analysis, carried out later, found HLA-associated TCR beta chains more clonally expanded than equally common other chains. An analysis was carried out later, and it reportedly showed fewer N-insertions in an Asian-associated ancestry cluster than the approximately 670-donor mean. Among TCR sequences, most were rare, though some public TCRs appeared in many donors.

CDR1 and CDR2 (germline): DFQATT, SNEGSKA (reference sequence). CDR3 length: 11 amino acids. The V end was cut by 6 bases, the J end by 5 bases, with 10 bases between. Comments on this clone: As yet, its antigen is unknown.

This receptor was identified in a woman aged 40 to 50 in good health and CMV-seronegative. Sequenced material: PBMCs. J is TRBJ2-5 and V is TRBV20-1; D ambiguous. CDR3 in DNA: TGCAGTGCCCCCTCCAGGGAGACCCAGTACTTC. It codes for CSAPSRETQYF.